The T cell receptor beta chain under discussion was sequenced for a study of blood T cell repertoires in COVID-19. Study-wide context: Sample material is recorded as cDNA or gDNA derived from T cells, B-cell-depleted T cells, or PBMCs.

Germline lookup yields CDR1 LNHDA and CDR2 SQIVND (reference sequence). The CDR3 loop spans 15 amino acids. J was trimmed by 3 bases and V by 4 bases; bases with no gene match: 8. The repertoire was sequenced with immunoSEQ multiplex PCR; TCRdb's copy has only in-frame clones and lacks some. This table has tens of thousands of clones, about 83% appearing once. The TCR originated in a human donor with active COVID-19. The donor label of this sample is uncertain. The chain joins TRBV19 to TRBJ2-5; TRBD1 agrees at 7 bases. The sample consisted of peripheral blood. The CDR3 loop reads CASSTRQGWEETQYF. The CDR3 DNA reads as TGTGCCAGTAGTACAAGACAGGGTTGGGAAGAGACCCAGTACTTC.